Below, 16 T cell receptor beta chains from the same sample are listed, as sequenced in a study of blood T cell repertoires in COVID-19. Sequencing was performed with immunoSEQ multiplex PCR; in TCRdb, only in-frame clones are kept and a portion is missing. The sample lists 150,000 or so clones, approximately 81% occurring once. The sample comprised peripheral blood. All receptors derive from a human donor in a cohort sampled during active COVID-19.

V usage is TRBV9 and J usage is TRBJ2-2; D possibly corresponds to TRBD2 (5 bases). Germline V gene data show CDR1 as SGDLS and CDR2 as YYNGEE. The CDR3 has 14 amino acids. The V gene lost 0 bases and the J gene lost 4 bases, with 7 bases spanning the gap. The CDR3: CASSVALATGELFF. The CDR3 bases are TGTGCCAGCAGCGTAGCGCTAGCCACCGGGGAGCTGTTTTTT.

The chain has TRBV3-1 (or the pseudogene TRBV3-2) and TRBJ2-7; D call uncertain. The CDR3 spans 12 residues. The V end was cut by 0 bases, the J end by 7 bases, with 7 bases between. Germline CDR1 reads LGHDT; CDR2 reads YNNKEL (reference sequence). CDR3 region: CASSQDPREQYF. CDR3 sequence (DNA): TGTGCCAGCAGCCAAGATCCGAGAGAGCAGTACTTC.

The chain employs TRBV12-3 or TRBV12-4 and TRBJ1-2; 8 bases map to TRBD1. This CDR3 comprises 13 residues. J gave up 8 bases and V 11 bases, and 13 bases lay outside the gene matches. The DNA for the CDR3 is TGTGCCTCCGCGACAGGGGCTTTCCGGGGCTACACCTTC. Protein: CASATGAFRGYTF.

This clone was seen only once. The V gene is TRBV24-1, the J gene TRBJ2-1; unclear D gene. V lost 4 bases, J lost 3 bases, and 9 bases lay in between. The CDR3 runs to 14 residues. Germline V lookup: CDR1 KGHDR, CDR2 SFDVKD. Here the CDR3 reads CATSETQNYNEQFF. In nucleotides, the CDR3 is TGTGCCACCAGTGAGACACAAAACTACAATGAGCAGTTCTTC.

This clone has just one count. CDR3 sequence (DNA): TGTGCCAGCAGCCGTGGCCGGGTGAACACTGAAGCTTTCTTT. It is translated as CASSRGRVNTEAFF. V and J are TRBV5-6 and TRBJ1-1; no clear D gene. Germline V gene sequence: CDR1 SGHDT, CDR2 YYEEEE. CDR3 length: 14 residues. V was trimmed by 4 bases and J by 0 bases, leaving 10 bases between them.

The chain uses TRBV2 and TRBJ2-6; tentative D call: TRBD2 (5 bases). CDR3 size: 14 residues. In germline, CDR1 is SNHLY, CDR2 FYNNEI. The ends were cut back, 8 bases at V and 4 bases at J, with 12 bases in the middle. CDR3 sequence reads: CASEVGSGANVLTF. The CDR3 DNA sequence: TGTGCCAGCGAAGTGGGGAGCGGGGCCAACGTCCTGACTTTC.

Within the sample, this clone is large (0.1 to 1%). This sequence joins TRBV30 and TRBJ1-2; D call uncertain. V gave up 1 base and J gave up 4 bases, with 28 bases separating them. Germline assignment: CDR1 GTSNPN and CDR2 SVGIG (reference sequence). There are 19 residues in the CDR3. The CDR3 region is CAWSAVGISLRGNPYGYTF. CDR3 bases: TGTGCCTGGAGTGCCGTTGGAATATCCCTCCGGGGAAACCCCTATGGCTACACCTTC.

The genes are TRBV6-6 and TRBJ1-3, with D possibly matching TRBD1 (5 bases). The germline V gene encodes CDR1 MNHNY and CDR2 SVGAGI (reference sequence). This CDR3 has 16 amino acids. Trimming removed 4 bases from V and 1 base from J, with 14 bases in between. In DNA, the CDR3 is TGTGCCAGCAGTTCCCAGGGTGGAGGGTCTGGAAACACCATATATTTT. Translation gives CASSSQGGGSGNTIYF.

The CDR3 sequence is CASSPGGLADTQYF. CDR3 sequence (DNA): TGTGCCAGCAGCCCGGGGGGCCTTGCAGATACGCAGTATTTT. This chain connects TRBV9 to TRBJ2-3; maybe TRBD2 (7 bases). In germline, CDR1 is SGDLS, CDR2 YYNGEE. The germline V and J ends were trimmed by 4 bases and 4 bases, with 13 bases remaining between them. The CDR3 covers 14 residues.

The chain employs TRBV19 and TRBJ2-7, with D perhaps TRBD1 (5 bases). V lost 3 bases to trimming and J lost 2 bases, with 14 bases between them. Germline V lookup: CDR1 LNHDA, CDR2 SQIVND (reference sequence). The CDR3 sequence is 15 residues long. CDR3 in amino acids: CASSISLGRAYEQYF. As DNA, the CDR3 is TGTGCCAGTAGTATCAGTTTGGGCAGGGCCTACGAGCAGTACTTC.

This clone was seen just once. The V call is TRBV9, the J call TRBJ1-2; D perhaps matches TRBD1 (5 bases). Between the trimmed V and J ends, which lost 4 bases and 7 bases, there was a span of 14 bases. The CDR3 totals 13 residues. CDR1 is SGDLS, CDR2 YYNGEE, per germline. CDR3 in DNA: TGTGCCAGCAGCCCCCGGGGGGGGTTTGGCTACACCTTC. This encodes CASSPRGGFGYTF. The variable domain in full, with the rest retrieved from reference TRBV9 and TRBJ1-2, is DSGVTQTPKHLITATGQRVTLRCSPRSGDLSVYWYQQSLDQGLQFLIQYYNGEERAKGNILERFSAQQFPDLHSELNLSSLELGDSALYFCASSPRGGFGYTFGSGTRLTVV.

The chain carries TRBV9 and TRBJ1-1, with 7 bases fitting TRBD1. There are 15 residues in the CDR3. Trimming cost V 0 bases and J 4 bases; bases outside gene matches: 6. Germline CDR1 reads SGDLS; CDR2 reads YYNGEE. CDR3 region: CASSVGYRGATEAFF. The CDR3 DNA is TGTGCCAGCAGCGTAGGGTACAGGGGCGCCACTGAAGCTTTCTTT.

V gene TRBV29-1 combines with J gene TRBJ1-1, with no clear D. Germline CDR1 and CDR2: SQVTM and ANQGSEA. The CDR3 length is 13 residues. Deletions cut 2 bases from V and 2 bases from J, with 9 bases between. Written as DNA, the CDR3 is TGCAGCGTTGAATACGCCCTAAACACTGAAGCTTTCTTT. Amino acid sequence: CSVEYALNTEAFF. Based on the CDR3 plus reference TRBV29-1 and TRBJ1-1, the full variable domain is SAVISQKPSRDICQRGTSLTIQCQVDSQVTMMFWYRQQPGQSLTLIATANQGSEATYESGFVIDKFPISRPNLTFSTLTVSNMSPEDSSIYLCSVEYALNTEAFFGQGTRLTVV.

This rearrangement joins TRBV7-2 to TRBJ2-7; 9 nucleotides align to TRBD1. The CDR3 contains 16 residues. Trimming took 5 bases from V and 4 from J; bases not matched to a gene: 12. Germline lookup yields CDR1 SGHTA and CDR2 FQGNSA. CDR3 region: CASSLPAGTGNYEQYF. CDR3 sequence (DNA): TGTGCCAGCAGCCTCCCGGCCGGGACAGGGAATTACGAGCAGTACTTC. The complete variable domain, with remaining parts taken from reference TRBV7-2 and TRBJ2-7, reads GAGVSQSPSNKVTEKGKDVELRCDPISGHTALYWYRQSLGQGLEFLIYFQGNSAPDKSGLPSDRFSAERTGGSVSTLTIQRTQQEDSAVYLCASSLPAGTGNYEQYFGPGTRLTVT.

The DNA of the CDR3 is TGTGCCAGCGACCCCCTCGGGGGCGGGGGCAGGTATGGCTACACCTTC. Protein product: CASDPLGGGGRYGYTF. The chain couples TRBV2 to TRBJ1-2; possibly TRBD1 for D (6 bases). V was pared by 8 bases and J by 5 bases, with 24 bases between. The CDR3 loop spans 16 amino acids. Germline loops: CDR1 SNHLY, CDR2 FYNNEI.

CDR3 region: CATSKDLGQPQHF. CDR3 DNA sequence: TGTGCCACCAGCAAGGATCTCGGGCAGCCCCAGCATTTT. The chain uses TRBV15 and TRBJ1-5; D gene unclear. Germline V gives CDR1 LNHNV, CDR2 YYDKDF (reference sequence). The ends were cut back, 4 bases at V and 7 bases at J, with 11 bases in the middle. The CDR3 covers 13 residues.